A single sample gave rise to the 32 T cell receptor beta chains below, sequenced in a study of OX40 agonist ivuxolimab in advanced cancers. Receptor amplification or capture employed the immunoSEQ multiplex PCR assay. TCRdb limited this immuneACCESS table to in-frame rearrangements with V and J called. A share of clones is missing; checked studies link under half to unresolved V genes, and the rest is unexplained. The sample yields 57,000 or so clones; about 85% were counted once. Roughly 4.8% of the sample goes to the ten largest clones. Sequences were derived from CD4+ or CD8+ T cells sorted from blood, sampled in a trial of the OX40 agonist ivuxolimab. These receptors originate from an adult with an advanced solid tumor such as melanoma, head and neck, liver or kidney cancer.

CDR3 sequence: CASSQRTSRGTDTQYF. The CDR3 bases are TGTGCCAGCAGCCAAAGGACTAGCCGGGGCACAGATACGCAGTATTTT. The chain combines TRBV14 with TRBJ2-3; 8 nucleotides line up with TRBD2. The germline V gene encodes CDR1 SGHDN and CDR2 FVKESK. The CDR3 is made up of 16 amino acids. V shed 2 bases and J 1 base; nucleotides not matched to a gene: 5.

The chain is built from TRBV19 and TRBJ2-7, with D maybe TRBD2 (5 bases). Trimming stripped 0 bases from V and 6 bases from J, with 15 bases between. The CDR3 contains 15 residues. CDR1 and CDR2 (germline): LNHDA, SQIVND (reference sequence). The CDR3 spells CASSIDGGSVAEQYF. The CDR3 DNA reads as TGTGCCAGTAGTATAGACGGCGGGTCTGTCGCCGAGCAGTACTTC.

In its sample, this clone was seen a few times. The chain has TRBV28 and TRBJ1-2; tentatively, D is TRBD1 (5 bases). Trimming took 7 bases from V and 4 from J, leaving 13 bases between them. CDR1 MDHEN and CDR2 SYDVKM come from the germline V gene. The CDR3 is 13 residues long. The CDR3 sequence: CASTPSGPYGYTF. CDR3 coding DNA: TGTGCCAGCACCCCGTCGGGGCCCTATGGCTACACCTTC.

The rearrangement uses TRBV11-1 and TRBJ2-1; either TRBD1 or TRBD2 may fit D (6 bases each). In germline, CDR1 is SGHAT, CDR2 FQDESV (reference sequence). V lost 5 bases and J lost 0, with 14 bases in between. The CDR3 covers 16 residues. CDR3 sequence reads: CASSRGLESSYNEQFF. In nucleotides, the CDR3 is TGTGCCAGCAGCCGGGGGCTGGAGAGCTCCTACAATGAGCAGTTCTTC.

The genes are TRBV7-2 and TRBJ2-1; possibly TRBD1 or TRBD2 for D (5 bases each). V dropped 0 bases and J dropped 10 bases, with 10 bases sitting between them. This CDR3 has 13 amino acids. Germline V gene lookup returns CDR1 SGHTA and CDR2 FQGNSA. In DNA form, the CDR3 reads TGTGCCAGCAGCTTAGCTCCCCGGGACGAGCAGTTCTTC. Its protein is CASSLAPRDEQFF.

CDR3 nucleotides: TGTGCCAGCAGCTCTAGCGACGTCAATGAAAAACTGTTTTTT. The encoded protein is CASSSSDVNEKLFF. The rearrangement links TRBV11-3 to TRBJ1-4; D ambiguous. This CDR3 is 14 amino acids long. Deletions cut 4 bases from V and 5 bases from J, with 11 bases between. Per the germline V gene, CDR1 is SGHNT and CDR2 is YENEEA.

This clone was observed a few times. A junction end diverges from the germline sequence, so it may reflect a read error. In DNA form, the CDR3 reads TGTGCCAGCAGGAGATTCGACAGGCCTCTCTTC. Amino acids: CASRRFDRPLF. This chain joins TRBV2 and TRBJ1-2; possibly TRBD1 for D (6 bases). Germline V CDR1 and CDR2: SNHLY, FYNNEI. The CDR3 has 11 residues. Using reference TRBV2 and TRBJ1-2 for the parts outside the CDR3, the full variable domain is EPEVTQTPSHQVTQMGQEVILRCVPISNHLYFYWYRQILGQKVEFLVSFYNNEISEKSEIFDDQFSVERPDGSNFTLKIRSTKLEDSAMYFCASRRFDRPLFGSGTRLTVV.

The chain couples TRBV19 to TRBJ2-1; D remains unclear. This CDR3 region has 14 residues. V was cut by 2 bases and J by 6 bases, with 11 bases left in between. Germline V CDR1 and CDR2: LNHDA, SQIVND (reference sequence). The CDR3 protein is CASSIKSGPNEQFF. Here the CDR3 DNA reads TGTGCCAGTAGTATAAAATCGGGCCCCAATGAGCAGTTCTTC.

The chain is built from TRBV9 and TRBJ2-7; possibly TRBD2 for D (6 bases). The CDR3 totals 15 residues. CDR1 and CDR2 (germline): SGDLS, YYNGEE. V gave up 0 bases and J gave up 4 bases, with 14 bases separating them. The CDR3: CASSVGAGPNYEQYF. The CDR3 nucleotides read TGTGCCAGCAGCGTAGGCGCGGGACCAAATTACGAGCAGTACTTC.

This clone was recorded a few times. The gene calls are TRBV27 and TRBJ2-7, with a weak D call TRBD1 (5 bases). CDR3 size: 14 residues. In germline, CDR1 is MNHEY, CDR2 SMNVEV (reference sequence). V lost 3 bases, J lost 4 bases, and 13 bases lay in between. CDR3 sequence: CASSFRTPYYEQYF. Written as DNA, the CDR3 is TGTGCCAGCAGTTTTCGGACACCGTATTACGAGCAGTACTTC.

The V gene is TRBV12-5, the J gene TRBJ2-1, with D tentatively TRBD1 (5 bases). The V and J ends lost 1 base and 3 bases respectively, with 7 bases between them. The CDR3 loop spans 14 amino acids. Germline V gene data show CDR1 as LGHNT and CDR2 as FRNRAP. The CDR3 protein is CASGLDDSYNEQFF. The CDR3 bases are TGTGCTAGTGGTTTGGATGACAGCTACAATGAGCAGTTCTTC.

CDR3 residues: CASSLTGGGQPQHF. In nucleotides, the CDR3 is TGTGCCAGCAGCTTAACAGGGGGCGGGCAGCCCCAGCATTTT. The chain employs TRBV9 and TRBJ1-5, with 9 bases that match TRBD1. CDR3 size: 14 residues. Trimming at V came to 4 bases and at J to 7 bases, leaving 6 bases not matched to a gene. Germline-derived CDR1 and CDR2 are SGDLS and YYNGEE.

J is TRBJ1-1 and V is TRBV25-1; possible D gene TRBD1, 6 bases. The germline gives CDR1 MGHDK, CDR2 SYGVNS. Trimming removed 5 bases at V and 12 bases at J, with 25 bases between. This CDR3 contains 15 residues. CDR3 region: CASSPGQGIADGTFF. The CDR3 DNA follows: TGTGCCAGCAGTCCGGGGCAGGGGATCGCAGACGGCACTTTCTTT.

The J gene is TRBJ2-7, the V gene TRBV2; D may match TRBD1 or TRBD2 (5 bases each). The CDR3 contains 13 residues. V shed 4 bases and J shed 12 bases, with 19 bases lying between them. CDR1 is SNHLY and CDR2 is FYNNEI in the germline V gene. The CDR3 region has the DNA TGTGCCAGCAGTGGGGCTCTGGGGGAAAGGGGGTACTTC. Translated: CASSGALGERGYF.

The chain joins TRBV4-1 to TRBJ2-1; 8 bases match TRBD2. V gave up 0 bases and J gave up 3 bases; unmatched junction bases: 10. Germline loops: CDR1 MGHRA, CDR2 YSYEKL. This CDR3 has 18 amino acids. Here the CDR3 reads CASSQDGWSGSDYNEQFF. CDR3 sequence (DNA): TGCGCCAGCAGCCAAGATGGTTGGAGCGGGAGCGACTACAATGAGCAGTTCTTC.

V is TRBV5-1 and J is TRBJ2-1; 11 bases match TRBD2. There are 17 residues in the CDR3. The ends lost 3 bases at V and 4 bases at J; junction bases unmatched: 9. CDR1 is SGHRS, CDR2 YFSETQ, per germline. In nucleotides, the CDR3 is TGCGCCAGCAGCTCCGACTCGGGACTAGCGGAATACAATGAGCAGTTCTTC. It specifies CASSSDSGLAEYNEQFF.

The chain has TRBV28 and TRBJ1-3; D might be TRBD1 (6 bases). The length of the CDR3 is 12 residues. CDR1 and CDR2 from the germline V gene are MDHEN and SYDVKM. V lost 2 bases to trimming and J lost 12 bases, with 11 bases between them. The CDR3 sequence is CASSLAGAGIYF. The CDR3 DNA reads TGTGCCAGCAGTTTAGCGGGGGCAGGCATATATTTT.

The chain carries TRBV28 and TRBJ2-7; D perhaps matches TRBD1 (6 bases). The germline V gene encodes CDR1 MDHEN and CDR2 SYDVKM. V was trimmed by 7 bases and J by 7 bases, leaving 17 bases between them. The length of the CDR3 is 13 residues. The CDR3 coding sequence is TGTGCCAGCACTTCCCGAGGGGGTGAAGAGCAGTACTTC. Translated, it gives CASTSRGGEEQYF.

This clone is medium-sized. The junction differs from germline at one of its ends, possibly a read error. In nucleotides, the CDR3 is TGTGCCAGCAGCGAAGGGGACACCTACGAGCAGTACTTC. Its translation is CASSEGDTYEQYF. The gene calls are TRBV2 and TRBJ2-7; tentatively, D is TRBD1 (6 bases). CDR3 length: 13 amino acids. The germline gives CDR1 SNHLY, CDR2 FYNNEI.

This chain links TRBV6-5 with TRBJ2-1; TRBD2 is a possible D gene (5 bases). Germline values: CDR1 MNHEY, CDR2 SVGAGI. Trimming took off 6 bases at V and 4 bases at J, with 13 bases between the two ends. The CDR3 loop spans 14 amino acids. The CDR3, as DNA: TGTGCCAGCAGGGGTGGGAGCAGTTACAATGAGCAGTTCTTC. Its protein product is CASRGGSSYNEQFF.

The V call is TRBV9, the J call TRBJ1-2, with TRBD1 matching over 7 bases. CDR1 and CDR2 (germline): SGDLS, YYNGEE. J gave up 7 bases and V 0 bases, and 15 bases lay outside the gene matches. This CDR3 comprises 17 residues. The CDR3 is CASSVADGDSLHVGYTF. CDR3 in DNA: TGTGCCAGCAGCGTAGCAGATGGGGACAGCCTGCATGTTGGCTACACCTTC.

The chain has TRBV2 and TRBJ2-3; TRBD2 agrees at 13 bases. V lost 0 bases to trimming and J lost 4 bases; unmatched junction nucleotides: 7. The germline V gene encodes CDR1 SNHLY and CDR2 FYNNEI. CDR3 length: 18 residues. The CDR3 is CASSEARGLAGVADTQYF. The DNA for the CDR3 is TGTGCCAGCAGTGAAGCGCGTGGACTAGCGGGAGTCGCAGATACGCAGTATTTT.

V usage is TRBV11-2 and J usage is TRBJ2-2; unclear D gene. This CDR3 has 15 amino acids. With 4 bases removed from V and 7 bases from J, the gap between germline ends came to 16 bases. Germline CDR1 reads SGHAT; CDR2 reads FQNNGV. The CDR3 nucleotides are TGTGCCAGCAGCTCGCCTCTATATCGCGGCGGGGAGCTGTTTTTT. This gives the protein CASSSPLYRGGELFF.

CDR3 loop: CASSPAGLNTEAFF. The CDR3 bases are TGCGCCAGCAGCCCAGCGGGGCTAAACACTGAAGCTTTCTTT. The rearrangement joins TRBV5-1 to TRBJ1-1, with D maybe TRBD1 (5 bases). The CDR3 spans 14 residues. Germline CDR1 reads SGHRS; CDR2 reads YFSETQ. The V and J ends lost 4 bases and 2 bases respectively, with 12 bases between them.

This chain uses TRBV5-6 with TRBJ2-7; the D gene is possibly TRBD1 (6 bases). The CDR3 covers 16 residues. Germline V gene lookup returns CDR1 SGHDT and CDR2 YYEEEE. V lost 5 bases and J 1 base, leaving 19 bases between the germline ends. The CDR3 protein is CASSLTGSSSSYEQYF. The CDR3 DNA is TGTGCCAGCAGTTTAACAGGGTCATCAAGTTCCTACGAGCAGTACTTC.

The V and J genes are TRBV5-4 and TRBJ2-2; 8 bases match TRBD1. Trimming took 9 bases from V and 7 from J; bases not matched to a gene: 8. The CDR3 sequence is 13 residues long. Germline CDR1 and CDR2: SGHNT and YYREEE (reference sequence). CDR3 nucleotides: TGTGCCACCCGACAGGGGCAGGGCGGGGAGCTGTTTTTT. Its translation: CATRQGQGGELFF.

The chain links TRBV5-1 to TRBJ2-4; 12 nucleotides align to TRBD2. CDR3 length: 17 amino acids. V was pared by 4 bases and J by 8 bases, with 13 bases of the junction left unmatched. Germline V lookup: CDR1 SGHRS, CDR2 YFSETQ. The CDR3 here is CASSLGLAGPGMDIQYF. The CDR3 nucleotides are TGCGCCAGCAGCCTAGGACTAGCGGGACCCGGGATGGACATTCAGTACTTC.

CDR3 coding DNA: TGTGCCAGCAGCTTGAGGGAGACTGAAGCTTTCTTT. As protein: CASSLRETEAFF. V is TRBV5-5 and J is TRBJ1-1; D unresolved. The CDR3 extends over 12 amino acids. CDR1 and CDR2 (germline): SGHKS, YYEKEE (reference sequence). Trimming shortened V by 1 base and J by 5 bases, and 6 bases separated the two germline ends.

The chain couples TRBV7-5 to TRBJ2-7; the listed D gene, TRBD2, was not tested against the DNA. TRBV7-5 is designated a pseudogene. This CDR3 contains 14 residues. This CDR3 is CARSLGGSSNEQYF. The CDR3 DNA reads as TGTGCCAGAAGCTTAGGCGGGAGTTCCAACGAGCAGTACTTC.

The genes are TRBV10-3 and TRBJ2-7; the D gene is possibly TRBD1 (6 bases). Trimming stripped 2 bases from V and 2 bases from J, with 16 bases between. The CDR3 contains 16 residues. Germline V gene data show CDR1 as ENHRY and CDR2 as SYGVKD. The CDR3 reads CAISELQGEGAYEQYF. DNA for the CDR3: TGTGCCATCAGTGAGCTACAGGGTGAGGGGGCCTACGAGCAGTACTTC.

This clone was seen just once. The chain joins TRBV5-4 to TRBJ1-1; TRBD1 is a possible D gene (6 bases). The V gene's germline CDR1 is SGHNT and CDR2 YYREEE (reference sequence). Trimming removed 3 bases at V and 4 bases at J, with 13 bases between. The CDR3 covers 14 residues. The CDR3 DNA follows: TGTGCCAGCAGCTCCGAGTTCAGGGGCACTGAAGCTTTCTTT. Translated, it gives CASSSEFRGTEAFF. The variable domain in full, with the rest retrieved from reference TRBV5-4 and TRBJ1-1, is ETGVTQSPTHLIKTRGQQVTLRCSSQSGHNTVSWYQQALGQGPQFIFQYYREEENGRGNFPPRFSGLQFPNYSSELNVNALELDDSALYLCASSSEFRGTEAFFGQGTRLTVV.

The V gene is TRBV6-6, the J gene TRBJ2-5; the D gene is possibly TRBD2 (5 bases). The CDR3 consists of 13 residues. V lost 6 bases, J lost 6 bases, and 14 bases lay in between. Germline CDR1 is MNHNY and CDR2 is SVGAGI (reference sequence). The CDR3 loop is CASSPDPGKTQYF. As DNA, the CDR3 is TGTGCCAGCAGCCCCGACCCCGGGAAGACCCAGTACTTC.